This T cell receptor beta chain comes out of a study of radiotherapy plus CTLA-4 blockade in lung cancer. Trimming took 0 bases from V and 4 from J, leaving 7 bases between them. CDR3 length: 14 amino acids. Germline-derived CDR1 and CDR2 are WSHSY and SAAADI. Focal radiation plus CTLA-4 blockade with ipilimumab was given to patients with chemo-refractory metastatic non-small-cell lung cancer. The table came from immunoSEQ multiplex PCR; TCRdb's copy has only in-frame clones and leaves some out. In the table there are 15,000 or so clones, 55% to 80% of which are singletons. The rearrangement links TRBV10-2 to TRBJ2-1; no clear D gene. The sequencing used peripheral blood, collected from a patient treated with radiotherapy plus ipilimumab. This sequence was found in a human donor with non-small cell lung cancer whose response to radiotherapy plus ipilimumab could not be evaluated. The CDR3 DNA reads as TGCGCCAGCAGTGAGTCCTGGCAGTACAATGAGCAGTTCTTC. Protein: CASSESWQYNEQFF.